This T cell receptor (beta chain) was retrieved from a study of cytomegalovirus exposure and HLA in healthy donors. The CDR3 covers 13 residues. Trimming cost V 4 bases and J 3 bases, with 9 bases left between them. CDR1 is LNHDA, CDR2 SQIVND, per germline (reference sequence). Use of 60 Vbeta and 13 Jbeta primers characterized the PCR. Only in-frame clones appear in the TCRdb table, and some are missing; sequencing was by immunoSEQ multiplex PCR. The data show approximately 100,000 clones, over 60% seen once. The sample was PBMCs. The chain has TRBV19 and TRBJ1-2; D unclear. This TCR was recovered from a female donor in good health and CMV-seropositive. The CDR3 spells CASSNAGDYGYTF. The CDR3 DNA is TGTGCCAGTAGTAATGCCGGAGACTATGGCTACACCTTC.